Below are 28 T cell receptor beta chains sequenced from a single sample in a study of T cells in Graves' hyperthyroidism and ophthalmopathy (dated by TCRdb to between 2019 and 2020). The protocol used for the library was multiplex PCR. TCRdb names Illumina HiSeq 2000 as the instrument used. TCR beta CDR3 regions were amplified from RNA transcripts. The first round of RT-PCR for the TCR CDR3 was performed with the HTBI primer set and the Qiagen OneStep RT-PCR kit. Clones were called with MiXCR by TCRdb after fastp trimmed the public reads at Q25, and only in-frame beta chains were retained. Each entry is one CDR3 protein sequence, shown with its most common DNA and genes. The sample yields about 380,000 distinct CDR3 sequences; 18% were counted once. The ten largest clones capture 40% of the sample. Sequencing was performed on blood. These receptors were taken from a man aged 18 to 30 with Graves' ophthalmopathy.

The chain combines TRBV24-1 with TRBJ1-5, with D possibly being TRBD1 (5 bases). The CDR3 is 15 amino acids. Deletions cut 6 bases from V and 0 bases from J, with 11 bases between. From germline, CDR1 is KGHDR and CDR2 SFDVKD. The CDR3 sequence is CATSPGGYSNQPQHF. DNA of the CDR3: TGTGCCACCAGTCCCGGGGGGTATAGCAATCAGCCCCAGCATTTT.

This clonotype was detected many times. The chain combines TRBV3-1 with TRBJ2-7; D not resolved. V gave up 0 bases and J gave up 3 bases, with 21 bases separating them. This CDR3 is 18 amino acids long. Germline lookup yields CDR1 LGHDT and CDR2 YNNKEL (reference sequence). The CDR3 nucleotides are TGTGCCAGCAGCCAAGAAAGGGCGACCGCTCGTTCCGTCTACGAGCAGTACTTC. Protein product: CASSQERATARSVYEQYF.

The V call is TRBV4-1, the J call TRBJ1-1; D remains unclear. The CDR3 spans 14 residues. The V and J ends lost 3 bases and 1 base respectively, with 9 bases between them. From germline, CDR1 is MGHRA and CDR2 YSYEKL. The CDR3 loop reads CASSQSQGNTEAFF. The CDR3 DNA is TGCGCCAGCAGCCAGAGCCAAGGGAACACTGAAGCTTTCTTT.

This clonotype was seen a few times. The genes are TRBV20-1 and TRBJ1-4; 7 nucleotides align to TRBD1. CDR1 is DFQATT, CDR2 SNEGSKA, per germline (reference sequence). CDR3 length: 13 amino acids. After removal of 0 bases from V and 5 bases from J, the junction contained 0 bases not matched to a gene. The CDR3 DNA reads TGCAGTGCTAGAGAGGGACAGAATGAAAAACTGTTTTTT. Protein sequence: CSAREGQNEKLFF.

This clonotype has at least ten counts. V is TRBV12-3 or TRBV12-4 and J is TRBJ2-7; TRBD2 agrees at 8 bases. The CDR3 is made up of 14 amino acids. The V gene end was trimmed by 6 bases and the J gene end by 2 bases; junction bases not matched to a gene: 6. In DNA form, the CDR3 reads TGTGCCAGCAGAAAGCGGGAGATTCCCTACGAGCAGTACTTC. It encodes CASRKREIPYEQYF.

The sample holds a few counts of this clonotype. The J gene is TRBJ1-1, the V gene TRBV25-1; TRBD1 might be the D (5 bases). The CDR3 length is 13 residues. Germline V lookup: CDR1 MGHDK, CDR2 SYGVNS. Trimming shortened V by 8 bases and J by 5 bases, and 15 bases separated the two germline ends. CDR3 sequence reads: CASDGGFETEAFF. CDR3 coding DNA: TGTGCCAGCGACGGGGGGTTCGAGACTGAAGCTTTCTTT.

CDR3 coding DNA: TGTGCGGAGGCAGGGGAGGACACTGAAGCTTTCTTT. Translation: CAEAGEDTEAFF. The rearrangement uses TRBV6-1 and TRBJ1-1; D possibly corresponds to TRBD1 (6 bases). The CDR3 extends over 12 amino acids. The germline CDR1 and CDR2 sequences are MNHNS and SASEGT.

The chain is built from TRBV27 and TRBJ2-7; TRBD2 aligns across 13 bases. Germline V CDR1 and CDR2: MNHEY, SMNVEV (reference sequence). Trimming cost V 6 bases and J 5 bases; bases outside gene matches: 7. The length of the CDR3 is 15 residues. The CDR3 DNA sequence: TGTGCCAGCAGCTCACTAGCGGGGGGGCATGACGAGCAGTACTTC. Amino acid sequence: CASSSLAGGHDEQYF.

In its sample, this clonotype was seen many times. The rearrangement uses TRBV7-9 and TRBJ1-5; 7 nucleotides line up with TRBD1. The ends lost 5 bases at V and 0 bases at J; junction bases unmatched: 13. The CDR3 runs to 18 residues. The germline V gene has CDR1 SEHNR and CDR2 FQNEAQ (reference sequence). CDR3 DNA: TGTGCCAGCAGCCCCCGGGACAGAGTGATTTATAGCAATCAGCCCCAGCATTTT. It encodes CASSPRDRVIYSNQPQHF.

The CDR3 DNA reads as TGTGCCAGCAGTCCCCGTTACGGGTTCTCTGGAAACACCATATATTTT. Translating gives CASSPRYGFSGNTIYF. V usage is TRBV12-3 or TRBV12-4 and J usage is TRBJ1-3, with D unclear. The CDR3 sequence is 16 residues long. Trimming took off 5 bases at V and 0 bases at J, with 14 bases between the two ends.

This clonotype was picked up many times. The J gene is TRBJ2-7, the V gene TRBV2, with 7 bases identical to TRBD1. The CDR3 contains 12 residues. Germline CDR1 reads SNHLY; CDR2 reads FYNNEI. V lost 7 bases and J lost 2; bases outside the gene matches: 2. The CDR3, as DNA: TGTGCCAGCATCGGACAGGCCTACGAGCAGTACTTC. It codes for CASIGQAYEQYF.

At least ten counts were recorded for this clonotype. The chain couples TRBV10-3 to TRBJ2-7, with TRBD1 as a possible D gene (5 bases). From germline, CDR1 is ENHRY and CDR2 SYGVKD. The CDR3 is 12 amino acids. Between the trimmed V and J ends, which lost 10 bases and 4 bases, there was a span of 14 bases. In nucleotides, the CDR3 is TGTGCCACCGGCGACAGTTCGTACGAGCAGTACTTC. This encodes CATGDSSYEQYF.

In this sample, this clonotype turned up many times. The chain employs TRBV6-1 and TRBJ2-7, with no clear D. This CDR3 contains 14 residues. Germline V gives CDR1 MNHNS, CDR2 SASEGT. The V gene lost 5 bases and the J gene lost 6 bases, with 17 bases spanning the gap. The CDR3 region has the DNA TGTGCCAGCAGTTCGACACCTTCCTCCGGCGAGCAGTACTTC. As protein: CASSSTPSSGEQYF.

This clonotype was picked up many times. CDR3 sequence reads: CSAPPWDRGDTTEAFF. In DNA, the CDR3 is TGCAGTGCTCCACCCTGGGACAGGGGAGATACCACTGAAGCTTTCTTT. The chain combines TRBV20-1 with TRBJ1-1; 10 bases are a match to TRBD1. Trimming removed 5 bases from V and 4 bases from J; junction bases left unmatched: 13. The CDR3 is made up of 16 amino acids. Germline CDR1 and CDR2: DFQATT and SNEGSKA (reference sequence).

This clonotype has a count of ten or more. The chain uses TRBV2 and TRBJ2-7; D unresolved. Germline CDR1 and CDR2: SNHLY and FYNNEI. The CDR3 is made up of 13 amino acids. Trimming removed 8 bases at V and 5 bases at J, with 16 bases between. CDR3 amino acids: CASWANPWDEQYF. Here the CDR3 DNA reads TGTGCCAGCTGGGCGAACCCGTGGGACGAGCAGTACTTC.

This clonotype was counted ten times or more. The chain is built from TRBV7-3 and TRBJ1-2; D possibly corresponds to TRBD1 (5 bases). Germline values: CDR1 SGHTA, CDR2 FQGTGA. With 2 bases removed from V and 7 bases from J, the gap between germline ends came to 11 bases. The CDR3 contains 13 residues. The CDR3 coding sequence is TGTGCCAGCAGCTTAGCCGCAGGGAGTGGCTACACCTTC. Amino acids: CASSLAAGSGYTF.

This clonotype was counted only a few times. This CDR3 is CASSRSVAESTDTQYF. The DNA for the CDR3 is TGTGCCAGCAGCCGAAGCGTAGCAGAAAGCACAGATACGCAGTATTTT. This rearrangement joins TRBV9 to TRBJ2-3; D is undetermined. Between the trimmed V and J ends, which lost 4 bases and 0 bases, there was a span of 15 bases. Germline CDR1 reads SGDLS; CDR2 reads YYNGEE. The CDR3 length is 16 residues.

Many counts were recorded for this clonotype. This rearrangement joins TRBV28 to TRBJ2-5, with 9 bases lining up with TRBD1. The V gene end was trimmed by 7 bases and the J gene end by 4 bases; junction bases not matched to a gene: 10. The CDR3 consists of 15 residues. Germline V gene data show CDR1 as MDHEN and CDR2 as SYDVKM. CDR3 sequence: CASTPPGQGGETQYF. The CDR3, as DNA: TGTGCCAGCACCCCCCCGGGACAGGGCGGAGAGACCCAGTACTTC.

This clonotype has only a few counts. The chain joins TRBV4-1 to TRBJ2-1; TRBD2 agrees at 10 bases. Trimming took 3 bases from V and 4 from J; bases not matched to a gene: 3. The CDR3 runs to 15 residues. CDR1 is MGHRA, CDR2 YSYEKL, per germline. DNA for the CDR3: TGCGCCAGCAGCCACGGGACTAGCGTATACAATGAGCAGTTCTTC. The encoded protein is CASSHGTSVYNEQFF.

Only a few counts were recorded for this clonotype. The V call is TRBV11-3, the J call TRBJ1-2, with a possible D match to TRBD1 (5 bases). The germline CDR1 and CDR2 sequences are SGHNT and YENEEA. CDR3 size: 15 residues. V lost 4 bases to trimming and J lost 4 bases, with 16 bases between them. CDR3 DNA: TGTGCCAGCAGCTCTCCGGGGGTCTATGGCTATGGCTACACCTTC. Its protein is CASSSPGVYGYGYTF.

The gene calls are TRBV27 and TRBJ2-7; 11 bases match TRBD2. After removal of 6 bases from V and 7 bases from J, the junction contained 11 bases not matched to a gene. Germline-derived CDR1 and CDR2 are MNHEY and SMNVEV (reference sequence). This CDR3 has 15 residues. The CDR3, as DNA: TGTGCCAGCAGCGTAGGGCTAGCGGGGGGAGATGAGCAGTACTTC. This encodes CASSVGLAGGDEQYF.

This clonotype was seen ten or more times. The chain employs TRBV12-3 or TRBV12-4 and TRBJ1-1; TRBD1 aligns across 11 bases. The CDR3 covers 15 residues. J gave up 10 bases and V 6 bases, and 13 bases lay outside the gene matches. The CDR3 loop is CASRRLTGTGGGAFF. Written as DNA, the CDR3 is TGTGCCAGCAGAAGGCTCACCGGGACAGGGGGGGGAGCTTTCTTT.

The CDR3 DNA follows: TGTGCCAGCACCACTGACTTAAGCGGTAGGAATGAGCAGTTCTTC. Translated, it gives CASTTDLSGRNEQFF. The chain is built from TRBV9 and TRBJ2-1; tentatively, D is TRBD2 (5 bases). Trimming cost V 6 bases and J 7 bases, with 20 bases left between them. CDR1 is SGDLS, CDR2 YYNGEE, per germline. The length of the CDR3 is 15 residues.

This clonotype was seen ten or more times. The chain carries TRBV28 and TRBJ2-3; D uncertain. The germline CDR1 and CDR2 sequences are MDHEN and SYDVKM. The CDR3 is made up of 14 amino acids. V gave up 7 bases and J gave up 1 base, with 12 bases separating them. CDR3 DNA sequence: TGTGCCAGCAATCCGGCAGTAGGCACAGATACGCAGTATTTT. It codes for CASNPAVGTDTQYF.

This clonotype was seen at least ten times. The chain recombines TRBV15 with TRBJ1-2; 7 bases align to TRBD1. The CDR3 runs 16 residues. The trim removed 0 bases at V and 5 bases at J, leaving 9 bases unmatched. The germline gives CDR1 LNHNV, CDR2 YYDKDF (reference sequence). This CDR3 is CATSRDGAPRGYGYTF. CDR3 nucleotide sequence: TGTGCCACCAGCAGAGATGGCGCACCCAGGGGGTATGGCTACACCTTC.

This clonotype occurred a few times. The rearrangement joins TRBV3-1 to TRBJ1-2; D call uncertain. This CDR3 is 14 amino acids long. Trimming shortened V by 1 base and J by 3 bases, and 9 bases separated the two germline ends. The germline gives CDR1 LGHDT, CDR2 YNNKEL (reference sequence). This CDR3 is CASSQVSADYGYTF. CDR3 sequence (DNA): TGTGCCAGCAGCCAAGTGTCAGCCGACTATGGCTACACCTTC.

This clonotype has ten or more counts. This sequence joins TRBV12-3 or TRBV12-4 and TRBJ1-4, with D perhaps matching TRBD1 (5 bases). The CDR3 contains 19 residues. Trimming pared 7 bases from V and 3 bases from J, leaving 27 bases between. The CDR3, as DNA: TGTGCCAGCACCCCGGGCGTCGGACGGGAGAGGGGTGCTAATGAAAAACTGTTTTTT. Translating it yields CASTPGVGRERGANEKLFF.

The rearrangement uses TRBV10-2 and TRBJ2-1, with 9 bases identical to TRBD2. V gave up 10 bases and J gave up 7 bases; unmatched junction bases: 8. Germline lookup yields CDR1 WSHSY and CDR2 SAAADI. The CDR3 has 13 amino acids. CDR3 nucleotides: TGCGCCATTGGCGGGGGGGCCGTGAATGAGCAGTTCTTC. It specifies CAIGGGAVNEQFF.